A single sample is the source of the 16 T cell receptor beta chains below, sequenced in a study of blood T cell repertoires in COVID-19. Only in-frame clones appear in the TCRdb table, and some are missing; sequencing was by immunoSEQ multiplex PCR. The sample comprises more than 200,000 clones, roughly nine tenths of which are singletons, and 6% to 7% rests with the top ten. Input material: PBMCs or T cells enriched from blood (not recorded which). Receptors were obtained from a young woman with acute COVID-19.

The V gene is TRBV24-1, the J gene TRBJ2-5; 10 bases are shared with TRBD1. The CDR3 consists of 15 residues. Trimming took 9 bases from V and 3 from J; bases not matched to a gene: 9. CDR1 is KGHDR, CDR2 SFDVKD, per germline. The CDR3 here is CATGESGQGKETQYF. The CDR3 region has the DNA TGTGCCACCGGCGAATCGGGACAGGGGAAAGAGACCCAGTACTTC.

CDR3 residues: CASSLVGPNTEAFF. The CDR3 bases are TGTGCCAGCAGCTTAGTTGGGCCGAACACTGAAGCTTTCTTT. The chain links TRBV7-2 to TRBJ1-1; no clear D. The CDR3 totals 14 residues. Trimming removed 1 base at V and 1 base at J, with 7 bases between. Germline values: CDR1 SGHTA, CDR2 FQGNSA.

This rearrangement joins TRBV7-9 to TRBJ2-7; 7 bases align to TRBD1. This CDR3 has 15 residues. Trimming removed 5 bases from V and 3 bases from J; junction bases left unmatched: 10. Per the germline V gene, CDR1 is SEHNR and CDR2 is FQNEAQ (reference sequence). The CDR3 protein is CASSPQGGRNYEQYF. CDR3 bases: TGTGCCAGCAGCCCCCAAGGGGGCCGAAACTACGAGCAGTACTTC.

V gene TRBV7-3 combines with J gene TRBJ2-1, with 10 bases fitting TRBD2. With 5 bases clipped from V and 7 bases from J, the junction kept 8 bases outside the gene matches. Germline assignment: CDR1 SGHTA and CDR2 FQGTGA. CDR3 length: 15 amino acids. The CDR3 here is CASSRSGGARNEQFF. The CDR3 region has the DNA TGTGCCAGCAGCAGAAGCGGGGGGGCCAGGAATGAGCAGTTCTTC.

This rearrangement joins TRBV25-1 to TRBJ1-4; 9 bases agree with TRBD1. CDR1 and CDR2 (germline): MGHDK, SYGVNS. The CDR3 is 17 residues long. V trimming: 5 bases; J trimming: 1 base; junction bases outside the gene matches: 8. CDR3 protein: CASSPRRGQGTNEKLFF. CDR3 DNA: TGTGCCAGCAGTCCCCGACGGGGACAGGGAACTAATGAAAAACTGTTTTTT.

The rearrangement links TRBV18 to TRBJ1-2; D gene ambiguous. The CDR3 extends over 14 amino acids. The germline gives CDR1 KGHSH, CDR2 LQKENI. V was shortened by 0 bases and J by 2 bases, with 7 bases between the two germline ends. CDR3 in DNA: TGTGCCAGCTCACCACCGGGCGGGAACTATGGCTACACCTTC. Its protein product is CASSPPGGNYGYTF.

A single count supports this clone. This chain connects TRBV27 to TRBJ1-4; D remains ambiguous. With 5 bases removed from V and 0 bases from J, the gap between germline ends came to 13 bases. The CDR3 spans 16 residues. Germline CDR1 reads MNHEY; CDR2 reads SMNVEV (reference sequence). The CDR3 protein is CASSRAGLTTNEKLFF. CDR3 nucleotide sequence: TGTGCCAGCAGTCGTGCGGGTTTAACAACTAATGAAAAACTGTTTTTT.

The rearrangement uses TRBV7-2 and TRBJ2-1; D uncertain. This CDR3 is built from 15 residues. Germline CDR1 is SGHTA and CDR2 is FQGNSA. Trimming shortened V by 5 bases and J by 5 bases, and 16 bases separated the two germline ends. The chain's CDR3 is CASSPRLVGHNEQFF. The CDR3 DNA follows: TGTGCCAGCAGCCCACGTTTGGTTGGCCACAATGAGCAGTTCTTC. The full variable domain, rest sourced from reference TRBV7-2 and TRBJ2-1, is GAGVSQSPSNKVTEKGKDVELRCDPISGHTALYWYRQSLGQGLEFLIYFQGNSAPDKSGLPSDRFSAERTGGSVSTLTIQRTQQEDSAVYLCASSPRLVGHNEQFFGPGTRLTVL.

The CDR3: CASSHRTGLMSPLHF. DNA for the CDR3: TGTGCCAGCAGTCATCGGACAGGGCTGATGTCACCCCTCCACTTT. The rearrangement uses TRBV28 and TRBJ1-6, with 8 bases identical to TRBD1. The CDR3 runs 15 residues. The V and J ends lost 5 bases and 10 bases, in that order; junction bases with no gene match: 10. Germline CDR1 reads MDHEN; CDR2 reads SYDVKM.

This chain uses TRBV4-2 with TRBJ2-1, with a tentative D call TRBD1 (6 bases). Germline V gene sequence: CDR1 LGHNA, CDR2 YNFKEQ. This CDR3 region has 14 residues. The V and J ends lost 6 bases and 7 bases respectively, with 16 bases between them. In DNA form, the CDR3 reads TGTGCCAGCAGTATACCTCCGGACAGAAATGAGCAGTTCTTC. Its translation: CASSIPPDRNEQFF.

This clone was seen many times. This CDR3 is CASSWTEQETQYF. The DNA of the CDR3 is TGTGCCAGCAGTTGGACAGAGCAAGAGACCCAGTACTTC. The chain joins TRBV6-2 or TRBV6-3 to TRBJ2-5; TRBD1 is a possible D gene (6 bases). Trimming cost V 4 bases and J 2 bases, with 8 bases left between them. Per the germline V gene, CDR1 is MNHEY and CDR2 is SVGEGT. The CDR3 is 13 amino acids.

The rearrangement joins TRBV7-2 to TRBJ1-6, with 8 bases that match TRBD1. This CDR3 is built from 15 residues. Germline-derived CDR1 and CDR2 are SGHTA and FQGNSA. Germline trimming cut 1 base from V and 12 bases from J; bases unmatched to any gene: 8. The CDR3 coding sequence is TGTGCCAGCAGCTTAGGGGACAGGCGCTTTAAACCCCTCCACTTT. Translation: CASSLGDRRFKPLHF.

The CDR3 sequence: CASSARQEGWKNTIYF. Written as DNA, the CDR3 is TGTGCCAGCAGCGCACGACAGGAAGGTTGGAAGAACACCATATATTTT. This chain joins TRBV7-9 and TRBJ1-3, with D perhaps TRBD1 (6 bases). The V and J ends lost 5 bases and 7 bases respectively, with 21 bases between them. The CDR3 sequence is 16 residues long. Per the germline V gene, CDR1 is SEHNR and CDR2 is FQNEAQ (reference sequence).

The rearrangement links TRBV9 to TRBJ2-3; 7 bases align to TRBD1. V was clipped by 4 bases and J by 4 bases; unmatched bases: 3. CDR3 length: 13 residues. The germline V gene has CDR1 SGDLS and CDR2 YYNGEE. The CDR3 sequence: CASSSQGADTQYF. For the CDR3, the DNA is TGTGCCAGCAGCAGTCAGGGGGCAGATACGCAGTATTTT.

The chain employs TRBV7-8 and TRBJ1-5, with 7 bases aligning to TRBD1. This CDR3 comprises 16 residues. J was trimmed by 4 bases and V by 5 bases; bases with no gene match: 11. Looked up from germline, CDR1 is SGHVS and CDR2 is FQNEAQ. CDR3 protein: CASSPRGPGQNQPQHF. In DNA form, the CDR3 reads TGTGCCAGCAGCCCTAGGGGACCGGGACAGAATCAGCCCCAGCATTTT.

The chain combines TRBV7-3 with TRBJ2-6; 7 nucleotides align to TRBD1. V lost 6 bases, J lost 0 bases, and 11 bases stayed unmatched. Germline-derived CDR1 and CDR2 are SGHTA and FQGTGA. The CDR3 has 18 amino acids. CDR3 in amino acids: CASRPSTGSYSGANVLTF. The CDR3 bases are TGTGCCAGCAGACCATCGACAGGGAGCTACTCTGGGGCCAACGTCCTGACTTTC.